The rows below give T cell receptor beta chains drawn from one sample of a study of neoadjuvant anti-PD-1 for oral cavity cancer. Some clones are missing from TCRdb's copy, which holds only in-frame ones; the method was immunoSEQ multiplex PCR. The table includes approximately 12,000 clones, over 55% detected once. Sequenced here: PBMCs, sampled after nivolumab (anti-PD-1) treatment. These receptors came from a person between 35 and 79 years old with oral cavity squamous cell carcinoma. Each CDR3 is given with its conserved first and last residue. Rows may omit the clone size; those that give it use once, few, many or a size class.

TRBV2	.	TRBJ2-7	CASSEWKGVGDEQYF
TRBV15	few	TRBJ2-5	CATSRDRAGVLQETQYF
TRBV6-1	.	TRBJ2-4	CASSEPGLPKNIQYF
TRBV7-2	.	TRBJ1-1	CASSFDGLNTEAFF
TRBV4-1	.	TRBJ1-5	CASSSQVANQPQHF
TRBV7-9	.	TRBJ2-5	CASSGTVLAGEGETQYF
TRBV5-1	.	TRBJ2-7	CASSLGGSSYEQYF
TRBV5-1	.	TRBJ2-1	CASSFASSTSGIGEQFF
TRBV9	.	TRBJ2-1	CASSVSARDLNEQFF
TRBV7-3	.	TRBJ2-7	CASSEGLAGKQYF
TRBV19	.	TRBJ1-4	CASIEQGAQSEKLFF
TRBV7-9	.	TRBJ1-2	CASSLAGNYGYTF
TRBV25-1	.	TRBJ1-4	CASSETGTLNEKLFF
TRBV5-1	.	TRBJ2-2	CASSLDPDRVDTGELFF
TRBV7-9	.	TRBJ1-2	CASQGGDNGYTF
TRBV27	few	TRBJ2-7	CASSLSAGALYYF
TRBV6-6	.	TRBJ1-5	CASSYTGTGSNQPQHF
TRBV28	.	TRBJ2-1	CASSSPGAGDYNEQFF
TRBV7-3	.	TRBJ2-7	CASSLNDRGILMLAGGPGYEQYF
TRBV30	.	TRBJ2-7	CAWGTGGREQYF
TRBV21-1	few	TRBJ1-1	CASSKEGEGGTEAFF
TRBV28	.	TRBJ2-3	CASSRPDRTAEGDTQYF
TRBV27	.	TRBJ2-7	CASSLSETYEQYF
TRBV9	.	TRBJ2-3	CASSETTSGSGADTQYF
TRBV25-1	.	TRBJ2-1	CASSDPTRTIFTQFF
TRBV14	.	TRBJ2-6	CASSPEPPGANVLTF
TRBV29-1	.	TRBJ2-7	CSVRTQSSYEQYF
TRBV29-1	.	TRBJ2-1	CSVEDLGLQQNEQFF
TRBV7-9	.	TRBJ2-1	CASSLGAGKDEQFF
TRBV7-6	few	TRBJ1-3	CASSPLGTGGNTIYF